This TCR beta chain originates from a study of T cells in localized non-small cell lung cancer. Trimming took 6 bases from V and 5 from J, leaving 7 bases between them. The CDR3 is made up of 12 amino acids. Germline V gene data show CDR1 as MNHEY and CDR2 as SVGAGI. Only in-frame clones appear in the TCRdb table, and some are missing; sequencing was by immunoSEQ multiplex PCR. This table has about 37,000 clones, about 91% appearing once. This specimen was peripheral blood mononuclear cells, taken before any cancer treatment. The chain carries TRBV6-5 and TRBJ2-2, with TRBD2 as a possible D gene (5 bases). The clonotype originates from an older female donor with stage II lung adenocarcinoma. CDR3 protein: CASSLATGELFF. In nucleotides, the CDR3 is TGTGCCAGCAGCTTAGCGACCGGGGAGCTGTTTTTT.